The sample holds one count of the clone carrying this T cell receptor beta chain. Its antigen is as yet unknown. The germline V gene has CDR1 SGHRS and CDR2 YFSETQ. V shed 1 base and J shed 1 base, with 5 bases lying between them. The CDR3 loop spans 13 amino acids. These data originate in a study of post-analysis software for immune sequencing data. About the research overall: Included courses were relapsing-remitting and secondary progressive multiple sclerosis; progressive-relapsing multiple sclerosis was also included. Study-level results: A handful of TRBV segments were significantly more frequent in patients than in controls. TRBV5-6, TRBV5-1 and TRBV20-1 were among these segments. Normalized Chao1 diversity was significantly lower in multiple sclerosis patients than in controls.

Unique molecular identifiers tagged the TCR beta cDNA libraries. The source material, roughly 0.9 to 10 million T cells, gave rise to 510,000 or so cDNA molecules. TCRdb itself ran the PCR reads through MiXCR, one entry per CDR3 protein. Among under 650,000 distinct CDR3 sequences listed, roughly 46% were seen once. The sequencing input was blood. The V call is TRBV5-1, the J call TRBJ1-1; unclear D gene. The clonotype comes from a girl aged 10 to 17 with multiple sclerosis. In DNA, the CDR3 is TGCGCCAGCAGCTTGTCGGAGAACACTGAAGCTTTCTTT. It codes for CASSLSENTEAFF.